This T cell receptor beta chain was observed in a study of human T cells and chemical hapten exposure. Study-level background: Alopecia areata, totalis and universalis patients, mostly female, were included. Study-wide results and caveats: PT1 expanded TCR numbers tracked positively with patch test score.

This clonotype was recorded at least ten times. The antigen is unknown. Stated time point: patch test 2, 6 weeks after DPC sensitization. Treatment given: therapeutic diphenylcyclopropenone sensitization with weekly scalp DPC. TCRdb ran MiXCR on the RACE reads and lists one entry per CDR3 protein. This table holds 360,000 or so distinct CDR3 sequences, about 6.9% found once. J was trimmed by 9 bases and V by 0 bases; bases with no gene match: 4. Germline V gives CDR1 SQVTM, CDR2 ANQGSEA. This CDR3 comprises 13 residues. The rearrangement links TRBV29-1 to TRBJ1-5; TRBD1 agrees at 8 bases. This TCR was sampled from a woman younger than 35 with alopecia areata. Some clones in this sample may be carry-over from other donors' samples. Material: whole blood, obtained in connection with sensitization to the hapten diphenylcyclopropenone (DPC). CDR3 nucleotide sequence: TGCAGCGTTGAAGAAGGACAGGGCCCGCCCCAGCATTTT. Its protein is CSVEEGQGPPQHF.